One T cell receptor (beta chain) is described in this entry. Here immunoSEQ multiplex PCR was the method, and the copy in TCRdb shows in-frame clones only, minus some. The sample has about 75,000 clones; about nine tenths are singletons. This specimen belongs to a study of technical replicates of blood from a few donors. The TCR comes from a human donor in good health. Some clones in this sample may be carry-over from other donors' samples. Source material: PBMCs.

CDR3 sequence reads: CASSSPQGFNEKLFF. The CDR3 DNA is TGTGCCAGCAGCTCCCCACAGGGATTTAATGAAAAACTGTTTTTT. V usage is TRBV28 and J usage is TRBJ1-4, with D maybe TRBD1 (6 bases). Germline V gene lookup returns CDR1 MDHEN and CDR2 SYDVKM. The CDR3 has 15 residues. Trimming pared 6 bases from V and 4 bases from J, leaving 15 bases between.